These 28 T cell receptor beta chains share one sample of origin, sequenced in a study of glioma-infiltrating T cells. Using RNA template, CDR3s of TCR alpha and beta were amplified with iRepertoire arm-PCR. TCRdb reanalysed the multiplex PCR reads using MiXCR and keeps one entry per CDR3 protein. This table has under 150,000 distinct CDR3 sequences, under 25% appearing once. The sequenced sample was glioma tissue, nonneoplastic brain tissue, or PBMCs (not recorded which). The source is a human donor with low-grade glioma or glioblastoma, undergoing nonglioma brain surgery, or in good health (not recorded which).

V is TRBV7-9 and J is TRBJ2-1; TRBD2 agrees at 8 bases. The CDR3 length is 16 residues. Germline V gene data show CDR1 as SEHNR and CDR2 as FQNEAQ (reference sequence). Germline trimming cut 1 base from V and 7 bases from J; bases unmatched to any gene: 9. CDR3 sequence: CASSLGSGGAGNEQFF. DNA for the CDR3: TGTGCCAGCAGCTTAGGGTCCGGGGGGGCTGGGAATGAGCAGTTCTTC.

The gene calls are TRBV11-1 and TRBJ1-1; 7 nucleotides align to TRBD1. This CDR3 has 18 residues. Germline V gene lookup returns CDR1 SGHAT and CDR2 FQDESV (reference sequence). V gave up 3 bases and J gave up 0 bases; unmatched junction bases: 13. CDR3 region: CASSFGQAWGLLNTEAFF. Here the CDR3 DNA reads TGTGCCAGCAGCTTTGGACAGGCCTGGGGCCTATTGAACACTGAAGCTTTCTTT.

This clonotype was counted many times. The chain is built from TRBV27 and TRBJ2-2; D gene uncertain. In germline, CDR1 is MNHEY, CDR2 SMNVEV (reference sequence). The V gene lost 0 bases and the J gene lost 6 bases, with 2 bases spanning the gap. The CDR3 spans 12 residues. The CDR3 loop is CASSLSAGELFF. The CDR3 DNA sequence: TGTGCCAGCAGTTTATCGGCCGGGGAGCTGTTTTTT.

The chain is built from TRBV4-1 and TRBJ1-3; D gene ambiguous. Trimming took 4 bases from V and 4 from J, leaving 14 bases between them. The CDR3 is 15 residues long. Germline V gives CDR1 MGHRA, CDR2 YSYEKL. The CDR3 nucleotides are TGCGCCAGCAGCCCCCGGACCCAACAGGGAAACACCATATATTTT. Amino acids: CASSPRTQQGNTIYF.

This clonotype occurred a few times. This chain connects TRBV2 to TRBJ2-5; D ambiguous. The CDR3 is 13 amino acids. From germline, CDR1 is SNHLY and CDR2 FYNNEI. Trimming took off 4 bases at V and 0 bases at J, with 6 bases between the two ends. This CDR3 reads CASSGLYQETQYF. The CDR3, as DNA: TGTGCCAGCAGTGGGCTGTACCAAGAGACCCAGTACTTC.

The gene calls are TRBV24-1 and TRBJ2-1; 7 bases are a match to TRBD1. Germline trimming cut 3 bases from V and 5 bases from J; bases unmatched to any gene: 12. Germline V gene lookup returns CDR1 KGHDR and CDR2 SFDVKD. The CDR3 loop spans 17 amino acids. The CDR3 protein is CATSDPSRTGQHNEQFF. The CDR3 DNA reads TGTGCCACCAGTGATCCCTCACGGACAGGACAACACAATGAGCAGTTCTTC.

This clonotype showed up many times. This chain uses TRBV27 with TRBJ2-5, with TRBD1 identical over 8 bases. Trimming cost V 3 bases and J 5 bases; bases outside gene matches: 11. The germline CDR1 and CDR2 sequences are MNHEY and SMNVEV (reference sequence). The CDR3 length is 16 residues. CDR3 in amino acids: CASSFLGQVVDETQYF. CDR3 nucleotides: TGTGCCAGCAGTTTCCTGGGACAGGTAGTGGACGAGACCCAGTACTTC.

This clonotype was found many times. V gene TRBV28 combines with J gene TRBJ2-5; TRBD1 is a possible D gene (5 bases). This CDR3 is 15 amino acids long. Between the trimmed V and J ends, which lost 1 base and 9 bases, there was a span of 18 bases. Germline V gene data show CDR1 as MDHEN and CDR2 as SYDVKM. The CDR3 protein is CASSLLSGRARAQYF. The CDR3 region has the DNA TGTGCCAGCAGTTTATTATCCGGCAGGGCGCGCGCCCAGTACTTC.

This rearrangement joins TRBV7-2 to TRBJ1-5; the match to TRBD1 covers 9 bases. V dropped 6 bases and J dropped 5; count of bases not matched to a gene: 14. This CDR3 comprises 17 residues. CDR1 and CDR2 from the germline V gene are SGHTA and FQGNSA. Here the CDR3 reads CASSLIPGQGGDQPQHF. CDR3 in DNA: TGTGCCAGCAGTCTGATCCCGGGACAGGGAGGCGATCAGCCCCAGCATTTT.

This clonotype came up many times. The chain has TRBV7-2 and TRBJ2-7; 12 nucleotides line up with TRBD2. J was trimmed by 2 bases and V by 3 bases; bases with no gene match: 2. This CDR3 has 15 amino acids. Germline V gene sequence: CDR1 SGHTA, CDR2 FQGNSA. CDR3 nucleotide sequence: TGTGCCAGCAGCTTGCGGACTAGCGGGACCTACGAGCAGTACGTC. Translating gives CASSLRTSGTYEQYV.

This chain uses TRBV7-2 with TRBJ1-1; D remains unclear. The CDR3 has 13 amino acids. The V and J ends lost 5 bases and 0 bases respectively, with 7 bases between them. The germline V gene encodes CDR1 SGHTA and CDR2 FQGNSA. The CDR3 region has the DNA TGTGCCAGCAGCAACTACTTGAACACTGAAGCTTTCTTT. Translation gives CASSNYLNTEAFF.

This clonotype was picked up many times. The chain's CDR3 is CASSQALQGITFF. CDR3 DNA: TGTGCCAGCAGCCAAGCCCTCCAGGGGATAACTTTCTTT. The chain employs TRBV14 and TRBJ1-1; perhaps TRBD1 as D (6 bases). This CDR3 has 13 residues. V was shortened by 1 base and J by 12 bases, with 15 bases between the two germline ends. Germline values: CDR1 SGHDN, CDR2 FVKESK.

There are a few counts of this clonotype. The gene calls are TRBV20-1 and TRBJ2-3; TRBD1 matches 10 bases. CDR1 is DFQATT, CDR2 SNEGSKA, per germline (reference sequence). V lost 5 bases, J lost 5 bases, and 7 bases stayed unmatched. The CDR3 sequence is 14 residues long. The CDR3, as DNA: TGCAGTGCTCTGACAGGGGGCGGGAGAGATACGCAGTATTTT. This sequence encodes CSALTGGGRDTQYF.

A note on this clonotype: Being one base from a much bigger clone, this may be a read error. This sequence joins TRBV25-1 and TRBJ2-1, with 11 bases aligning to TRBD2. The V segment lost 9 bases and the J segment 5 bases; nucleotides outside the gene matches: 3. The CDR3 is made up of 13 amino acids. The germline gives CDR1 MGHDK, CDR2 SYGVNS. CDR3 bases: TGTGCCAGAAGGGGACTAGCGGACAATGAGCAGTTCTTC. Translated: CARRGLADNEQFF.

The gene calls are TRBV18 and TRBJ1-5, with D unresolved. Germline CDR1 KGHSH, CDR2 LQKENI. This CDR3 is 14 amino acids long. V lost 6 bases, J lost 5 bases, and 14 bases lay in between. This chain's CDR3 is CASSPNYRDQPQHF. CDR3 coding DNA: TGTGCCAGCTCCCCTAATTACAGAGATCAGCCCCAGCATTTT. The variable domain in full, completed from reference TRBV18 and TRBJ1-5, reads NAGVMQNPRHLVRRRGQEARLRCSPMKGHSHVYWYRQLPEEGLKFMVYLQKENIIDESGMPKERFSAEFPKEGPSILRIQQVVRGDSAAYFCASSPNYRDQPQHFGDGTRLSIL.

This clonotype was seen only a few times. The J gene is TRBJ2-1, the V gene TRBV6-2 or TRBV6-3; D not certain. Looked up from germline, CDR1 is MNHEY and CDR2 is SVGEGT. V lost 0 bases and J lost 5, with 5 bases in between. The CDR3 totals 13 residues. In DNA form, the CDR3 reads TGTGCCAGCAGTTACTCGGAGCACAATGAGCAGTTCTTC. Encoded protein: CASSYSEHNEQFF.

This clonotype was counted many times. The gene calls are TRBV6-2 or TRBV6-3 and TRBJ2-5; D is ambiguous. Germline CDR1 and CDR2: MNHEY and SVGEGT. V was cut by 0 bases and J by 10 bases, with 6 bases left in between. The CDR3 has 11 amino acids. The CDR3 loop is CASSYSAIQYF. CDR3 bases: TGTGCCAGCAGTTACTCGGCCATCCAGTACTTC.

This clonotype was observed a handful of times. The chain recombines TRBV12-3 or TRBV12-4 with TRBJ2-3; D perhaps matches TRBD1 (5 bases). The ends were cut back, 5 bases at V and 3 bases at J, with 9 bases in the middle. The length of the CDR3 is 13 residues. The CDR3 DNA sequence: TGTGCCAGCAGTCCACAGGAGACAGATACGCAGTATTTT. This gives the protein CASSPQETDTQYF.

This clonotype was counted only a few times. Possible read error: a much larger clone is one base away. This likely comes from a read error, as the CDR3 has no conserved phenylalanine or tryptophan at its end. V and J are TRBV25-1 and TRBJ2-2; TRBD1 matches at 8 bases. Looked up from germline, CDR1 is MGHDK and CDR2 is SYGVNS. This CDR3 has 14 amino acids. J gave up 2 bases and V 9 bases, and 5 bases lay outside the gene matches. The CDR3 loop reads CASRGTGNTGELFI. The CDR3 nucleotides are TGTGCCAGTCGCGGGACAGGAAACACCGGGGAGCTGTTTATT.

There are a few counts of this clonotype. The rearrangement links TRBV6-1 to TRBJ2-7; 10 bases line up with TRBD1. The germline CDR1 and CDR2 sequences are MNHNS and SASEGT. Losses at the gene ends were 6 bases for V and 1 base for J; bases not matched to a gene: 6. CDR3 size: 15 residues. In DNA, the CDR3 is TGTGCCAGCAGGGCCGGGACAGGGGATTCCTACGAGCAGTACGTC. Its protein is CASRAGTGDSYEQYV.

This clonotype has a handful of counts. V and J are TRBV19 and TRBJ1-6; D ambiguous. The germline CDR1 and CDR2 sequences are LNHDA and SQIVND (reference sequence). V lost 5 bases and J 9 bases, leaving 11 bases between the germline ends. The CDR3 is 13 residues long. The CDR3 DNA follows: TGTGCCAGTAGTGTTTCTCAAGTTTCACCCCTCCACTTT. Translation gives CASSVSQVSPLHF.

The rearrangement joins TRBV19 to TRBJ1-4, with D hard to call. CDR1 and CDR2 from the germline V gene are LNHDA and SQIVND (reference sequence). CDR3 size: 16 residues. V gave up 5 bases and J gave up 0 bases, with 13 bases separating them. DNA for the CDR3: TGTGCCAGTAGTTCCCACGAAGTCGCAACTAATGAAAAACTGTTTTTT. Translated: CASSSHEVATNEKLFF.

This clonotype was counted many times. The CDR3 loop is CASEGRLTNYGYTF. CDR3 bases: TGTGCCAGTGAAGGTCGTCTAACCAACTATGGCTACACCTTC. The chain carries TRBV19 and TRBJ1-2; no definite D call. The CDR3 consists of 14 residues. Germline CDR1 is LNHDA and CDR2 is SQIVND (reference sequence). Trimming pared 8 bases from V and 2 bases from J, leaving 15 bases between.

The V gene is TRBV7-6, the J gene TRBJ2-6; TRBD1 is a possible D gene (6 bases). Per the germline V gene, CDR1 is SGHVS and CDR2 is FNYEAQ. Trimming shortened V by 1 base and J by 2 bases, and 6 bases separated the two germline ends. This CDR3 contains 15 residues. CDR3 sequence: CASSLEGAGANVLTF. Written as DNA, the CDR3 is TGTGCCAGCAGCTTAGAGGGGGCTGGGGCCAACGTCCTGACTTTC.

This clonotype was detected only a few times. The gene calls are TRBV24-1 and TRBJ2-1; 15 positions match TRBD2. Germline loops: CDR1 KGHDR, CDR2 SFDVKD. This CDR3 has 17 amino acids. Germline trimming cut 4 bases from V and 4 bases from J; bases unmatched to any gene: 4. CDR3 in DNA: TGTGCCACCAGTGAATATGGGACTAGCGGGGGGTACAATGAGCAGTTCTTC. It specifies CATSEYGTSGGYNEQFF.

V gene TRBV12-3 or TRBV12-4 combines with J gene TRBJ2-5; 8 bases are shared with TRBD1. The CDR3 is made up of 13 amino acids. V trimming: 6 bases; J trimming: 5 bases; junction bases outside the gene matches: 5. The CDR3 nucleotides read TGTGCCAGCAGGTTGGGACAGGCGGAGACCCAGTACTTC. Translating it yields CASRLGQAETQYF.

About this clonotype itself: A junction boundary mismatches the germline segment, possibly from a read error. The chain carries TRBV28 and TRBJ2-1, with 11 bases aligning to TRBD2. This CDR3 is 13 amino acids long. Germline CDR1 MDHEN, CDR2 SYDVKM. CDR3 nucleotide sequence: TGTGCCAGCAGTTTACCATCAGGGACTAGCGGTATTTTC. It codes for CASSLPSGTSGIF. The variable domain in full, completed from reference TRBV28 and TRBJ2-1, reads DVKVTQSSRYLVKRTGEKVFLECVQDMDHENMFWYRQDPGLGLRLIYFSYDVKMKEKGDIPEGYSVSREKKERFSLILESASTNQTSMYLCASSLPSGTSGIFGPGTRLTVL.

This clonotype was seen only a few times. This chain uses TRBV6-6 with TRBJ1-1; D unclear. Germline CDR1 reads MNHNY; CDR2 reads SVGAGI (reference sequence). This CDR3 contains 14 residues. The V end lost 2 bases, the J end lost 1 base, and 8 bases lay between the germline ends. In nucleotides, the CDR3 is TGTGCCAGCAGTTACCGGTGGGGGAACACTGAAGCTTTCTTT. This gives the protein CASSYRWGNTEAFF.